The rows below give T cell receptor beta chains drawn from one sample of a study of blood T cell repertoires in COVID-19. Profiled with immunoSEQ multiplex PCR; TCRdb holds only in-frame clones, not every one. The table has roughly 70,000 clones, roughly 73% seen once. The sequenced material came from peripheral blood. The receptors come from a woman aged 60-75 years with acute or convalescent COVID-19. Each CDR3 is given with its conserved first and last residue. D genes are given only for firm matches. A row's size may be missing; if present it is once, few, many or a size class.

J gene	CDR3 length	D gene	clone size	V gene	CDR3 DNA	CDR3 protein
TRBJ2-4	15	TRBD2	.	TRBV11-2	TGTGCCAGCAGCGCTAGCGGGGGGTTCTTGGACATTCAGTACTTC	CASSASGGFLDIQYF
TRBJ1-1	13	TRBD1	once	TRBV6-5	TGTGCCAGCAGTTACGGGACAGACCACAAAGCTTTCTTT	CASSYGTDHKAFF
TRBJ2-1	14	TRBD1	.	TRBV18	TGTGCCAGCTCACCAAAGGCGTCAGGGGGTGAGCAGTTCTTC	CASSPKASGGEQFF
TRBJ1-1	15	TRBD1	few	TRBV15	TGTGCCACCAGCAAAGACAGGGGAGCGAACACTGAAGCTTTCTTT	CATSKDRGANTEAFF
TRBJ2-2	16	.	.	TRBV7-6	TGTGCCAGCGCTGCCGAGACAGGAATTAACACCGGGGAGCTGTTTTTT	CASAAETGINTGELFF
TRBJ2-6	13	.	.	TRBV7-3	TGTGCCAGTACAGCCTCTGGGGCCAACGTCCTGACTTTC	CASTASGANVLTF
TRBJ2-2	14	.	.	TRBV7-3	TGTGCCAGCAGCTTCGGGGGAAGGGACGGGGAGCTGTTTTTT	CASSFGGRDGELFF
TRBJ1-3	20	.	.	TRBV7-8	TGTGCCAGCAGCTCCGGGAGGGCAAAGGGGCCGAGGGAACAGAGAAACACCATATATTTT	CASSSGRAKGPREQRNTIYF
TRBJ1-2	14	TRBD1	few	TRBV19	TGTGCCAGTAGTCCCTGGACAGGGCAGGGGGGCTACACCTTC	CASSPWTGQGGYTF
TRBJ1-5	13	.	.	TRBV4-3	TGCGCCAGCAGCCAAGAACGAAGCCAGCCCCAGCATTTT	CASSQERSQPQHF
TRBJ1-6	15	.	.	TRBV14	TGTGCCAGCAGCCAAGACAGGGTTTGGAATTCACCCCTCCACTTT	CASSQDRVWNSPLHF
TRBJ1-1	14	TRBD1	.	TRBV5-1	TGCGCCAGCAGCCAACGACAGGGTGGCACTGAAGCTTTCTTT	CASSQRQGGTEAFF
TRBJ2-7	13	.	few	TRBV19	TGTGCCAGTAAAGCGGTAGGAACCTACGAGCAGTACTTC	CASKAVGTYEQYF
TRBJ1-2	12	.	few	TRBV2	TGTGCCAGCAAACTTACAGGGTATGGCTACACCTTC	CASKLTGYGYTF
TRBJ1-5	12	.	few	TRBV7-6	TGTGCCAGCAGTTCGGGTAGCCAGCCCCAGCATTTT	CASSSGSQPQHF
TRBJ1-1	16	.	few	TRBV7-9	TGTGCCAGCAGCTTAGGGCCCTCCAACAGGAGGGCTGAAGCTTTCTTT	CASSLGPSNRRAEAFF
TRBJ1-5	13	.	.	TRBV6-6	TGTGCCAGCAGTTCAGGGGTGAGGCAGCCCCAGCATTTT	CASSSGVRQPQHF
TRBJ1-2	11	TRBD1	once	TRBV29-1	TGCAGCGTTCGGGAGGGACAGACCTACACCTTC	CSVREGQTYTF
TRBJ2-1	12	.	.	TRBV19	TGTGCCAGTAGTATAGGGGGCGGCAGTGAGTTCTTC	CASSIGGGSEFF
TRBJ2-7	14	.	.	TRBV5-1	TGCGCCAGCAGCTTGTATTCACAAACCTACGAGCAGTACTTC	CASSLYSQTYEQYF
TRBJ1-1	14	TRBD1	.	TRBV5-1	TGCGCCAGCAGCACGACAGGGTTTAACACTGAAGCTTTCTTT	CASSTTGFNTEAFF
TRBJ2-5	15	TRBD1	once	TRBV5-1	TGCGCCAGCACCATCGGGACAGGGCTATGGGAGACCCAGTACTTC	CASTIGTGLWETQYF
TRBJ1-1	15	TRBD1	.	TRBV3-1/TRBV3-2	TGTGCCAGCAGCTACAACCCAGGGGGGAACACTGAAGCTTTCTTT	CASSYNPGGNTEAFF
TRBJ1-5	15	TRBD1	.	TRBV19	TGTGCCAGTAGAGGGGGACAGGGATGGGATCAGCCCCAGCATTTT	CASRGGQGWDQPQHF
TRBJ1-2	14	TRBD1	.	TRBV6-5	TGTGCCAGCAGGAGAACAGGGGAGAGAGGTGGCTACACCTTC	CASRRTGERGGYTF
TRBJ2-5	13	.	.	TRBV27	TGTGCCAGCAGCCCCGTCGGCCAAGAGACCCAGTACTTC	CASSPVGQETQYF
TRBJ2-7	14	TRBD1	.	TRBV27	TGTGCCAGCCAACAGGGGAGAGGTTCCTACGAGCAGTACTTC	CASQQGRGSYEQYF
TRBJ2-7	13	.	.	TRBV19	TGTGCCAGTACATACAGGTTATCCTACGAGCAGTACTTC	CASTYRLSYEQYF